This T cell receptor beta chain was recorded in a study of shared clonotypes between healthy human individuals. Study summary: A donor's plate count was three for CD4 naive and three for CD4 memory; CD8 naive had two and CD8 memory one.

In the case of this clone: Its antigen is as yet unknown.

TCRdb keeps only in-frame clones here, not all; method: immunoSEQ multiplex PCR. Of 2 million to 3 million clones in the sample, 93% are singletons; the top ten hold around 0.4%. Whole-study findings and limits: A small donor pool kept down the genetic and exposure-history diversity that was represented. Memory subsets had estimated richness that was generally smaller than that of naive subsets. The sharing of about 5% of naive CD4 clonotypes was seen across a handful of donors.

Germline CDR1 MDHEN, CDR2 SYDVKM. The CDR3 is 16 residues long. The ends were cut back, 1 base at V and 3 bases at J, with 13 bases in the middle. Sequencing was performed on naive CD4+ T cells from PBMCs. Subset reported: CD45RA+ positively selected. This TCR was sampled from a man younger than 35 in good health. Some clones in this sample may be carry-over from other donors' samples. The rearrangement uses TRBV28 and TRBJ1-5; D gene unclear. CDR3 region: CASSLYFRIANQPQHF. The CDR3 DNA is TGTGCCAGCAGTTTATATTTCAGGATTGCCAATCAGCCCCAGCATTTT. Full variable domain (remainder filled in from reference TRBV28 and TRBJ1-5): DVKVTQSSRYLVKRTGEKVFLECVQDMDHENMFWYRQDPGLGLRLIYFSYDVKMKEKGDIPEGYSVSREKKERFSLILESASTNQTSMYLCASSLYFRIANQPQHFGDGTRLSIL.